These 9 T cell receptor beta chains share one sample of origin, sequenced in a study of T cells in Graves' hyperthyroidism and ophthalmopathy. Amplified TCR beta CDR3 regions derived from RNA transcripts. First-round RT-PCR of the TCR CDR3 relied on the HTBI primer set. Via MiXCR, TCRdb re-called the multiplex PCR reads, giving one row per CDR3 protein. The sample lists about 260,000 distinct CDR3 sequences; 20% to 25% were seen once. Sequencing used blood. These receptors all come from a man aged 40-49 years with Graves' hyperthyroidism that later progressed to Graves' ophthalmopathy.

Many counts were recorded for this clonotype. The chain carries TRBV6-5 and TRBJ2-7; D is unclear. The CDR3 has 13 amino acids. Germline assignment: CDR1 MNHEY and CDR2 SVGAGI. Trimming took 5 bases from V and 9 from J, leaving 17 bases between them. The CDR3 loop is CASSTELSTGQYF. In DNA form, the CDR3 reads TGTGCCAGCAGTACCGAACTCTCTACGGGGCAGTACTTC.

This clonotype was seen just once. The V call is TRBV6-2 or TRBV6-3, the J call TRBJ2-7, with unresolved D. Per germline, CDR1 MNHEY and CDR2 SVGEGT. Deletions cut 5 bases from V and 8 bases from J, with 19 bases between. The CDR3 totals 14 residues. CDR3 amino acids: CASSVSQTTTKQYF. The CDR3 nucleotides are TGTGCCAGCAGTGTAAGCCAGACCACTACAAAGCAGTACTTC.

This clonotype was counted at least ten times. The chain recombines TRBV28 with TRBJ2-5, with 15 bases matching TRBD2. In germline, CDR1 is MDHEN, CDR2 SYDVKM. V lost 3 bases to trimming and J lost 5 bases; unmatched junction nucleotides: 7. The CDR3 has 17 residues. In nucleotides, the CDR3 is TGTGCCAGCAGTTTCGACGGGACTAGCGGGAGGTTGGAGACCCAGTACTTC. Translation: CASSFDGTSGRLETQYF.

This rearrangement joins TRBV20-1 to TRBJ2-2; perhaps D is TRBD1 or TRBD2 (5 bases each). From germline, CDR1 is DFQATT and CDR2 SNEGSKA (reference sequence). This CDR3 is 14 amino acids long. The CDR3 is CSALMGENTGELFF. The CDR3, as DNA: TGCAGCGCTCTGATGGGGGAAAACACCGGGGAGCTGTTTTTT.

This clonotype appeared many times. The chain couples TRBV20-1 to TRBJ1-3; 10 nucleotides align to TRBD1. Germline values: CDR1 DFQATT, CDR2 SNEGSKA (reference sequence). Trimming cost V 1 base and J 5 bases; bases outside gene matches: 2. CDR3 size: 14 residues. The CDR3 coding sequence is TGCAGTGCTAGAGTGGGACAGGGGAGAAACACCATATATTTT. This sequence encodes CSARVGQGRNTIYF.

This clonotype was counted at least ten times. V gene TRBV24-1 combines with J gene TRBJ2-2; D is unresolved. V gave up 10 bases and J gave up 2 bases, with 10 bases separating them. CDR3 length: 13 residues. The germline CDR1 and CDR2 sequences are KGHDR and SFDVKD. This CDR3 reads CATTPSNTGELFF. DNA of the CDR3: TGTGCCACTACCCCTTCAAACACCGGGGAGCTGTTTTTT.

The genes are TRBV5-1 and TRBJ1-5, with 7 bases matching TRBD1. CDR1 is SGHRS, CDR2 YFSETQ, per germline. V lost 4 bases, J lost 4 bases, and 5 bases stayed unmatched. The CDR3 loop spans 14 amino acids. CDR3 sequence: CASSRDSPNQPQHF. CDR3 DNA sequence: TGCGCCAGCAGCCGGGACAGTCCTAATCAGCCCCAGCATTTT. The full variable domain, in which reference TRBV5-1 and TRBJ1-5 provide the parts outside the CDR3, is KAGVTQTPRYLIKTRGQQVTLSCSPISGHRSVSWYQQTPGQGLQFLFEYFSETQRNKGNFPGRFSGRQFSNSRSEMNVSTLELGDSALYLCASSRDSPNQPQHFGDGTRLSIL.

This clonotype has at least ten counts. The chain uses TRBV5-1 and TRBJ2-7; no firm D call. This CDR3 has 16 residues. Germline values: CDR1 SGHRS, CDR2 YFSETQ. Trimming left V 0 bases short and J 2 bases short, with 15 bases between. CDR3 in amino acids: CASSLEARAGTYEQYF. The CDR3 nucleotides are TGCGCCAGCAGCTTGGAAGCGCGCGCCGGTACCTACGAGCAGTACTTC. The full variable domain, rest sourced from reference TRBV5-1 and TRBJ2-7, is KAGVTQTPRYLIKTRGQQVTLSCSPISGHRSVSWYQQTPGQGLQFLFEYFSETQRNKGNFPGRFSGRQFSNSRSEMNVSTLELGDSALYLCASSLEARAGTYEQYFGPGTRLTVT.

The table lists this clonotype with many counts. Here the CDR3 DNA reads TGCGCCAGCAGCTTCCGAGACAGGGTCACCTACGAGCAGTACTTC. It specifies CASSFRDRVTYEQYF. The rearrangement joins TRBV5-1 to TRBJ2-7; 7 bases align to TRBD1. With V trimmed by 2 bases and J by 2 bases, 7 bases remained unmatched. The CDR3 has 15 residues. CDR1 SGHRS and CDR2 YFSETQ come from the germline V gene.